One T cell receptor beta chain is described in this entry. Its antigen is undetermined. The data derive from a study of CD8 T cells in ankylosing spondylitis. Study observations and caveats: Ankylosing spondylitis blood appeared to carry a characteristic TCR beta motif of roughly 8 highly homologous variants. As reported, disease-linked clones showed significant enrichment in matched ankylosing spondylitis synovial fluid. Clones linked with disease were CD8+ and fairly uncommon in the peripheral blood.

TCRdb itself ran the 5' RACE reads through MiXCR, one entry per CDR3 protein. The table has about 240,000 distinct CDR3 sequences, roughly 8.6% seen once. V shed 4 bases and J 10 bases; nucleotides not matched to a gene: 7. The CDR3 length is 14 residues. The source is a male donor with ankylosing spondylitis or in good health (not recorded which). V usage is TRBV12-3 or TRBV12-4 and J usage is TRBJ1-6, with TRBD1 matching over 7 bases. Material for sequencing was blood, either unsorted or a sorted T cell fraction (not recorded which). The CDR3 here is CASSSTGEGSPLHF. CDR3 nucleotide sequence: TGTGCCAGCAGTTCTACAGGGGAAGGATCACCCCTCCACTTT.